The 22 T cell receptor beta chains below all came from one sample that was sequenced in a study of early T cells in non-severe SARS-CoV-2 infection. TCRdb analysed the 5' RACE reads with MiXCR anew, one entry per CDR3 protein. Of 35,000 to 55,000 distinct CDR3 sequences detected, 11% appear once; the ten largest clones hold 21%. What was sequenced was whole blood. The receptors shown here come from an adult who was a healthcare worker with PCR-confirmed SARS-CoV-2 infection or an uninfected control (not recorded which).

This clonotype has at least ten counts. V is TRBV2 and J is TRBJ1-1; 10 nucleotides line up with TRBD1. The CDR3 covers 13 residues. Germline V CDR1 and CDR2: SNHLY, FYNNEI. J was trimmed by 10 bases and V by 6 bases; bases with no gene match: 8. The CDR3 here is CASSGRQGAGAFF. In DNA form, the CDR3 reads TGTGCCAGCAGCGGTAGACAGGGGGCAGGAGCTTTCTTT.

In its sample, this clonotype was seen a few times. The V gene is TRBV14, the J gene TRBJ2-7, with 13 bases lining up with TRBD2. This CDR3 has 17 residues. Trimming removed 0 bases from V and 0 bases from J; junction bases left unmatched: 2. The germline V gene encodes CDR1 SGHDN and CDR2 FVKESK. The CDR3 sequence: CASSQDGLAGVSYEQYF. CDR3 sequence (DNA): TGTGCCAGCAGCCAAGACGGACTAGCGGGAGTCTCCTACGAGCAGTACTTC.

This clonotype was seen at least ten times. The chain links TRBV11-2 to TRBJ1-2; tentative D call: TRBD1 (6 bases). In germline, CDR1 is SGHAT, CDR2 FQNNGV. This CDR3 is built from 14 residues. V shed 1 base and J shed 4 bases, with 10 bases lying between them. In DNA form, the CDR3 reads TGTGCCAGCAGCTTAGGGGGGGGCGCCTATGGCTACACCTTC. As protein: CASSLGGGAYGYTF.

This clonotype was counted a few times. This rearrangement joins TRBV28 to TRBJ2-3; possible D gene TRBD2, 6 bases. In germline, CDR1 is MDHEN, CDR2 SYDVKM. Trimming pared 3 bases from V and 4 bases from J, leaving 11 bases between. The CDR3 totals 14 residues. CDR3 nucleotides: TGTGCCAGCAGTTTCGGGGGAACCTCAGATACGCAGTATTTT. Its translation is CASSFGGTSDTQYF.

This clonotype has just a few counts. The genes are TRBV28 and TRBJ1-1; D gene ambiguous. Germline V gene lookup returns CDR1 MDHEN and CDR2 SYDVKM. Trimming pared 9 bases from V and 6 bases from J, leaving 29 bases between. CDR3 length: 17 residues. The CDR3 loop is CASAWSLGPRPLAEAFF. The CDR3 DNA reads TGTGCCAGTGCGTGGTCCCTGGGTCCGAGGCCGTTGGCTGAAGCTTTCTTT.

This clonotype appeared many times. The rearrangement uses TRBV9 and TRBJ2-7; 8 bases line up with TRBD2. Per germline, CDR1 SGDLS and CDR2 YYNGEE. The CDR3 runs 16 residues. Losses at the gene ends were 3 bases for V and 1 base for J; bases not matched to a gene: 9. CDR3 sequence: CASSALGSGSSYEQYF. CDR3 sequence (DNA): TGTGCCAGCAGCGCACTTGGGAGCGGGAGTTCCTACGAGCAGTACTTC.

This clonotype was recorded a few times. V gene TRBV6-5 combines with J gene TRBJ2-1, with a weak D call TRBD1 (6 bases). The CDR3 length is 11 residues. The germline gives CDR1 MNHEY, CDR2 SVGAGI. Trimming removed 3 bases from V and 10 bases from J, with 7 bases in between. Written as DNA, the CDR3 is TGTGCCAGCAGTTATCAGGGGGAGCAGTTCTTC. It specifies CASSYQGEQFF.

This clonotype was recorded at least ten times. This sequence joins TRBV29-1 and TRBJ2-1, with 10 positions matching TRBD1. CDR1 and CDR2 from the germline V gene are SQVTM and ANQGSEA. Unmatched junction bases numbered 7, after V lost 4 bases and J lost 7 bases. The CDR3 extends over 14 amino acids. The CDR3 reads CSVVGQGSTNEQFF. Written as DNA, the CDR3 is TGCAGCGTTGTGGGACAGGGGAGCACAAATGAGCAGTTCTTC.

V usage is TRBV6-5 and J usage is TRBJ2-1, with 7 bases that match TRBD2. Germline CDR1 and CDR2: MNHEY and SVGAGI. V trimming: 5 bases; J trimming: 12 bases; junction bases outside the gene matches: 10. The CDR3 spans 13 residues. The CDR3 sequence: CASSGLADNRQFF. CDR3 DNA sequence: TGTGCCAGCAGTGGGCTAGCGGATAATAGGCAGTTCTTC.

This clonotype was counted between two and nine times. The genes are TRBV20-1 and TRBJ2-5, with a possible D match to TRBD1 (5 bases). The CDR3 consists of 11 residues. Germline lookup yields CDR1 DFQATT and CDR2 SNEGSKA (reference sequence). Trimming cost V 6 bases and J 2 bases, with 7 bases left between them. The CDR3 sequence: CSADSQETQYF. CDR3 bases: TGCAGTGCAGACAGTCAAGAGACCCAGTACTTC.

The DNA for the CDR3 is TGTGCCAGCAGCTTATTTACGGGGGCGTCAGATACGCAGTATTTT. It codes for CASSLFTGASDTQYF. The chain couples TRBV7-2 to TRBJ2-3; D possibly uses TRBD1 or TRBD2 (6 bases each). CDR1 and CDR2 (germline): SGHTA, FQGNSA. The CDR3 totals 15 residues. V lost 2 bases, J lost 4 bases, and 13 bases lay in between.

The chain carries TRBV4-3 and TRBJ1-2; no firm D call. This CDR3 is built from 15 residues. V gave up 3 bases and J gave up 4 bases, with 15 bases separating them. Per germline, CDR1 LGHNA and CDR2 YSLEER. CDR3: CASSQSALSGYGYTF. CDR3 DNA: TGCGCCAGCAGCCAGTCGGCCCTCTCGGGCTATGGCTACACCTTC.

This clonotype was seen a few times. This sequence joins TRBV29-1 and TRBJ2-3; D is undetermined. Germline V gene sequence: CDR1 SQVTM, CDR2 ANQGSEA. V was trimmed by 6 bases and J by 3 bases, leaving 10 bases between them. This CDR3 comprises 12 residues. The CDR3 here is CSVRGRTDTQYF. CDR3 DNA sequence: TGCAGCGTCCGAGGACGGACAGATACGCAGTATTTT.

The chain is built from TRBV5-8 and TRBJ2-5; the D gene could be TRBD1 or TRBD2 (6 bases each). Germline V gene data show CDR1 as SGHTS and CDR2 as YDEGEE. The ends were cut back, 0 bases at V and 5 bases at J, with 14 bases in the middle. CDR3 size: 15 residues. The CDR3 DNA reads TGTGCCAGCAGCTTGGAATGGGGGGCTGGGGAGACCCAGTACTTC. Translated, it gives CASSLEWGAGETQYF.

This chain uses TRBV29-1 with TRBJ1-4; 8 bases are shared with TRBD1. Germline CDR1 and CDR2: SQVTM and ANQGSEA. Trimming cost V 4 bases and J 10 bases; bases outside gene matches: 8. This CDR3 is 13 amino acids long. CDR3 amino acids: CSVGETGETKLFF. CDR3 sequence (DNA): TGCAGCGTTGGTGAGACAGGGGAAACAAAACTGTTTTTT.

This clonotype was counted ten times or more. The rearrangement uses TRBV28 and TRBJ1-2; perhaps TRBD1 as D (6 bases). Trimming took 4 bases from V and 4 from J, leaving 13 bases between them. CDR3 length: 14 residues. CDR1 and CDR2 (germline): MDHEN, SYDVKM. DNA of the CDR3: TGTGCCAGCAGTTCCGGAGGACAGTCCTATGGCTACACCTTC. It encodes CASSSGGQSYGYTF.

The table lists this clonotype with a few counts. The chain uses TRBV6-2 or TRBV6-3 and TRBJ2-7, with 12 bases matching TRBD2. The length of the CDR3 is 16 residues. Germline CDR1 is MNHEY and CDR2 is SVGEGT. The J segment lost 5 bases and the V segment lost 7 bases, leaving 12 bases of the junction unmatched. The CDR3 here is CASIQRLAGDQNEQYF. The CDR3 region has the DNA TGTGCCAGCATCCAGCGACTAGCGGGAGATCAGAACGAGCAGTACTTC.

This clonotype was picked up many times. The chain couples TRBV27 to TRBJ2-5; no clear D gene. Looked up from germline, CDR1 is MNHEY and CDR2 is SMNVEV (reference sequence). Between the trimmed V and J ends, which lost 5 bases and 2 bases, there was a span of 12 bases. The CDR3 length is 14 residues. CDR3 sequence reads: CASSPIAQQETQYF. The CDR3 nucleotides read TGTGCCAGCAGTCCAATTGCACAGCAAGAGACCCAGTACTTC.

This chain uses TRBV7-3 with TRBJ2-2; the D is unclear. This CDR3 is 13 amino acids long. With 4 bases removed from V and 6 bases from J, the gap between germline ends came to 9 bases. From germline, CDR1 is SGHTA and CDR2 FQGTGA. As DNA, the CDR3 is TGTGCCAGCAGCTCCGATGGGGCCGGGGAGCTGTTTTTT. Residues: CASSSDGAGELFF.

This clonotype has only a few counts. This chain connects TRBV27 to TRBJ2-3; unclear D gene. Germline V gene lookup returns CDR1 MNHEY and CDR2 SMNVEV (reference sequence). CDR3 length: 14 amino acids. The V gene lost 6 bases and the J gene lost 2 bases, with 12 bases spanning the gap. CDR3 in amino acids: CASRDGLHTDTQYF. CDR3 nucleotides: TGTGCCAGCAGAGACGGATTACACACAGATACGCAGTATTTT.

This clonotype was counted between two and nine times. This chain links TRBV18 with TRBJ2-1; the match to TRBD2 covers 7 bases. Germline values: CDR1 KGHSH, CDR2 LQKENI. The CDR3 runs to 11 residues. V was clipped by 4 bases and J by 10 bases; unmatched bases: 1. In DNA form, the CDR3 reads TGTGCCAGCTCACTAGCGGGCGAGCAGTTCTTC. Translation gives CASSLAGEQFF.

This clonotype has ten or more counts. The J gene is TRBJ1-2, the V gene TRBV29-1; TRBD1 is a possible D gene (6 bases). The CDR3 extends over 12 amino acids. Germline CDR1 reads SQVTM; CDR2 reads ANQGSEA. The V end lost 3 bases, the J end lost 4 bases, and 9 bases lay between the germline ends. DNA for the CDR3: TGCAGCGTTGAGACAGGCATCTATGGCTACACCTTC. This gives the protein CSVETGIYGYTF.